This TCR beta chain was sequenced during a study of blood T cells in healthy people across ages. General observations from the study: There was no known CMV status for donors, so expanded clonotype changes were possibly confounded. Roughly linear age-related decline in beta diversity appeared, significant by age approximately 41. Both higher diversity and more naive CD4+ cells marked long-lived donors when set against aged donors.

CDR3 length equals 13 residues. In germline, CDR1 is MGHRA, CDR2 YSYEKL. V lost 3 bases to trimming and J lost 7 bases, with 13 bases between them. The authors ran a second PCR of 7 to 11 cycles using a sample-barcoded 5' primer and a J-beta primer mix. TCRdb re-called the 5' RACE reads with MiXCR, one entry per CDR3 protein. The table has about 1.5 million distinct CDR3 sequences, around 39% seen once. This clonotype came up once. The antigen remains unidentified. The gene calls are TRBV4-1 and TRBJ2-7; D perhaps matches TRBD2 (6 bases). This clonotype was sampled from a woman aged 18-29 years in good health. The sequenced material came from blood. In DNA, the CDR3 is TGCGCCAGCAGCCACCTAACGGGGGATGAGCAGTACTTC. Amino acids: CASSHLTGDEQYF.